What follows are 28 T cell receptor beta chains derived from one specimen sequenced in a study of blood T cell repertoires in COVID-19. TCRdb's table, derived via immunoSEQ multiplex PCR, lists solely in-frame clones and lacks some. The data contain roughly 19,000 clones, around 88% of them singletons. The sequenced sample consisted of PBMCs or T cells enriched from blood (not recorded which). These receptors were collected from a woman aged 25 to 39 who had recovered from COVID-19.

The chain couples TRBV10-1 to TRBJ1-2; 10 positions agree with TRBD1. CDR1 and CDR2 (germline): WNHNN, SYGVQD (reference sequence). The CDR3 has 15 amino acids. The V and J ends lost 3 bases and 4 bases, in that order; junction bases with no gene match: 5. CDR3 DNA sequence: TGCGCCAGCAGTGATCGGACAGGGGGGATCTATGGCTACACCTTC. The encoded protein is CASSDRTGGIYGYTF.

By share, this clone ranks as medium-sized (0.01 to 0.1%). The rearrangement joins TRBV6-5 to TRBJ2-5; D might be TRBD2 (5 bases). CDR1 and CDR2 from the germline V gene are MNHEY and SVGAGI. The CDR3 covers 13 residues. V was clipped by 7 bases and J by 5 bases, with 14 bases between them. Written as DNA, the CDR3 is TGTGCCAGCAACCCAACGGAGGAGGAGACCCAGTACTTC. Protein product: CASNPTEEETQYF.

The V call is TRBV6-5, the J call TRBJ2-7; D possibly corresponds to TRBD2 (6 bases). Germline V gene data show CDR1 as MNHEY and CDR2 as SVGAGI. This CDR3 contains 13 residues. Trimming left V 2 bases short and J 3 bases short, with 8 bases between. The CDR3 reads CASSYLRGYEQYF. CDR3 nucleotide sequence: TGTGCCAGCAGTTACCTGCGGGGCTACGAGCAGTACTTC.

The gene calls are TRBV4-3 and TRBJ2-3; 10 bases are a match to TRBD2. V was clipped by 0 bases and J by 4 bases; unmatched bases: 16. The V gene's germline CDR1 is LGHNA and CDR2 YSLEER. The CDR3 is 20 residues long. The CDR3 DNA reads TGCGCCAGCAGCCAAGAAAGGCCTAGCGGGGGTCGCCTGGTAGCAGATACGCAGTATTTT. It specifies CASSQERPSGGRLVADTQYF.

The rearrangement joins TRBV28 to TRBJ2-5; D unresolved. Per the germline V gene, CDR1 is MDHEN and CDR2 is SYDVKM. This CDR3 has 13 amino acids. With 2 bases removed from V and 2 bases from J, the gap between germline ends came to 6 bases. CDR3 region: CASSLEAQETQYF. CDR3 nucleotides: TGTGCCAGCAGTTTAGAGGCACAAGAGACCCAGTACTTC.

The rearrangement links TRBV9 to TRBJ2-3; a possible D gene is TRBD1 (6 bases). Trimming shortened V by 0 bases and J by 6 bases, and 14 bases separated the two germline ends. The CDR3 has 15 amino acids. The germline V gene has CDR1 SGDLS and CDR2 YYNGEE. The CDR3 sequence: CASSVEGGKVDTQYF. The CDR3 DNA reads TGTGCCAGCAGCGTAGAAGGGGGAAAAGTGGATACGCAGTATTTT.

This clone was seen a single time. The V and J genes are TRBV10-3 and TRBJ2-5; 9 bases line up with TRBD1. The CDR3 is 16 amino acids. Losses at the gene ends were 6 bases for V and 6 bases for J; bases not matched to a gene: 14. Germline CDR1 reads ENHRY; CDR2 reads SYGVKD. CDR3 sequence (DNA): TGTGCCATCAGCCCTGGAGGGGACAGGGAGATTAAGACCCAGTACTTC. It translates to CAISPGGDREIKTQYF.

The CDR3 region is CASSWTSGATDTQYF. The CDR3, as DNA: TGTGCCAGCAGCTGGACTAGCGGGGCCACAGATACGCAGTATTTT. This chain joins TRBV7-2 and TRBJ2-3; 12 bases agree with TRBD2. The CDR3 spans 15 residues. Trimming took 4 bases from V and 2 from J; bases not matched to a gene: 1. The V gene's germline CDR1 is SGHTA and CDR2 FQGNSA.

The chain recombines TRBV7-2 with TRBJ2-3, with unresolved D. CDR1 and CDR2 (germline): SGHTA, FQGNSA. Trimming shortened V by 3 bases and J by 0 bases, and 10 bases separated the two germline ends. The CDR3 covers 15 residues. The CDR3 nucleotides read TGTGCCAGCAGCTTCCCTCCGAGTAGCACAGATACGCAGTATTTT. Translated, it gives CASSFPPSSTDTQYF.

For the CDR3, the DNA is TGTGCCAGCAGTTACACTACCGGGACTCCAGACACTGAAGCTTTCTTT. This sequence encodes CASSYTTGTPDTEAFF. V is TRBV6-2 or TRBV6-3 and J is TRBJ1-1, with D possibly matching TRBD1 (5 bases). The CDR3 is 16 residues long. V was trimmed by 2 bases and J by 3 bases, leaving 16 bases between them. Germline CDR1 and CDR2: MNHEY and SVGEGT.

This chain joins TRBV28 and TRBJ1-2, with 12 bases aligning to TRBD1. Looked up from germline, CDR1 is MDHEN and CDR2 is SYDVKM. Trimming cost V 6 bases and J 5 bases; bases outside gene matches: 7. The CDR3 totals 15 residues. Here the CDR3 reads CASSLPGQGAYGYTF. CDR3 DNA: TGTGCCAGCAGCCTACCGGGACAGGGGGCTTATGGCTACACCTTC.

This clone was counted a few times. The rearrangement uses TRBV30 and TRBJ2-2, with 10 bases aligning to TRBD1. J was trimmed by 6 bases and V by 6 bases; bases with no gene match: 10. Germline CDR1 is GTSNPN and CDR2 is SVGIG (reference sequence). The CDR3 has 15 residues. CDR3 residues: CACDRGQGRAGELFF. CDR3 DNA: TGTGCCTGTGACAGGGGGCAGGGTCGAGCCGGGGAGCTGTTTTTT.

The chain carries TRBV4-3 and TRBJ1-4; TRBD1 is a possible D gene (5 bases). In germline, CDR1 is LGHNA, CDR2 YSLEER. The length of the CDR3 is 16 residues. V lost 0 bases to trimming and J lost 7 bases, with 15 bases between them. This CDR3 reads CASSQDGGGGVEKLFF. In nucleotides, the CDR3 is TGCGCCAGCAGCCAAGATGGGGGTGGGGGGGTTGAAAAACTGTTTTTT.

The chain combines TRBV28 with TRBJ1-6, with D possibly TRBD1 on 6 matching bases. Germline-derived CDR1 and CDR2 are MDHEN and SYDVKM. The CDR3 has 15 residues. With 5 bases removed from V and 7 bases from J, the gap between germline ends came to 15 bases. The CDR3 reads CASSPTTGPNSPLHF. DNA of the CDR3: TGTGCCAGCAGTCCGACGACAGGACCGAATTCACCCCTCCACTTT.

J is TRBJ1-4 and V is TRBV5-1, with 7 bases lining up with TRBD1. This CDR3 region has 14 residues. CDR1 and CDR2 (germline): SGHRS, YFSETQ. J gave up 7 bases and V 0 bases, and 3 bases lay outside the gene matches. CDR3 residues: CASSLGQGTEKLFF. CDR3 DNA sequence: TGCGCCAGCAGCTTGGGACAGGGAACTGAAAAACTGTTTTTT. The full variable domain, in which reference TRBV5-1 and TRBJ1-4 provide the parts outside the CDR3, is KAGVTQTPRYLIKTRGQQVTLSCSPISGHRSVSWYQQTPGQGLQFLFEYFSETQRNKGNFPGRFSGRQFSNSRSEMNVSTLELGDSALYLCASSLGQGTEKLFFGSGTQLSVL.

The V call is TRBV7-9, the J call TRBJ2-1, with D maybe TRBD1 (6 bases). Trimming left V 2 bases short and J 4 bases short, with 9 bases between. Per the germline V gene, CDR1 is SEHNR and CDR2 is FQNEAQ (reference sequence). There are 14 residues in the CDR3. CDR3 in DNA: TGTGCCAGCAGCTTAAGGACAGATTACAATGAGCAGTTCTTC. It translates to CASSLRTDYNEQFF.

This chain joins TRBV5-5 and TRBJ2-1; 10 nucleotides line up with TRBD1. With 4 bases clipped from V and 0 bases from J, the junction kept 4 bases outside the gene matches. Per germline, CDR1 SGHKS and CDR2 YYEKEE (reference sequence). The CDR3 extends over 16 amino acids. The chain's CDR3 is CASSAGQGTSYNEQFF. CDR3 nucleotides: TGTGCCAGCAGCGCGGGACAGGGGACCTCCTACAATGAGCAGTTCTTC.

The chain uses TRBV19 and TRBJ2-3, with TRBD1 matching 10 bases. The CDR3 length is 15 residues. V gave up 4 bases and J gave up 3 bases; unmatched junction bases: 4. The germline V gene encodes CDR1 LNHDA and CDR2 SQIVND (reference sequence). The chain's CDR3 is CASSRDRGETDTQYF. In DNA form, the CDR3 reads TGTGCCAGTAGTAGGGACAGGGGCGAGACAGATACGCAGTATTTT.

This clone has a handful of counts. The J gene is TRBJ1-1, the V gene TRBV6-4, with 8 bases lining up with TRBD1. With 2 bases clipped from V and 5 bases from J, the junction kept 4 bases outside the gene matches. In germline, CDR1 is MRHNA, CDR2 SNTAGT. CDR3 length equals 14 residues. The CDR3 DNA sequence: TGTGCCAGCAGTGACGGACAGGGAGGGACTGAAGCTTTCTTT. Residues: CASSDGQGGTEAFF.

This clone is a singleton in its sample. J is TRBJ1-6 and V is TRBV27; D remains unclear. V lost 2 bases to trimming and J lost 10 bases, with 18 bases between them. This CDR3 spans 16 amino acids. Per the germline V gene, CDR1 is MNHEY and CDR2 is SMNVEV (reference sequence). CDR3 region: CASSLTDPRGGSPLHF. DNA for the CDR3: TGTGCCAGCAGTTTAACGGACCCCCGTGGAGGGTCACCCCTCCACTTT.

The V and J genes are TRBV5-1 and TRBJ2-2; TRBD1 might be the D (5 bases). In germline, CDR1 is SGHRS, CDR2 YFSETQ. This CDR3 contains 15 residues. V lost 4 bases, J lost 0 bases, and 10 bases lay in between. The CDR3 nucleotides read TGCGCCAGCAGCCCAGCAGGGTCGAACACCGGGGAGCTGTTTTTT. This gives the protein CASSPAGSNTGELFF.

The rearrangement uses TRBV7-3 and TRBJ2-7; the match to TRBD1 covers 11 bases. Germline CDR1 reads SGHTA; CDR2 reads FQGTGA. V was pared by 3 bases and J by 6 bases, with 4 bases of the junction left unmatched. The CDR3 runs 14 residues. Here the CDR3 DNA reads TGTGCCAGCAGCTTTGGGACAGGGGGAGGCGAGCAGTACTTC. Translation gives CASSFGTGGGEQYF.

The CDR3 reads CASSVLAGAQNTGELFF. The CDR3 DNA is TGTGCCAGCAGCGTACTAGCGGGGGCGCAGAACACCGGGGAGCTGTTTTTT. V and J are TRBV9 and TRBJ2-2, with 10 bases that match TRBD2. Unmatched junction bases numbered 4, after V lost 1 base and J lost 1 base. Per germline, CDR1 SGDLS and CDR2 YYNGEE. The CDR3 runs to 17 residues.

This chain connects TRBV10-3 to TRBJ1-5; D unresolved. The CDR3 extends over 14 amino acids. The V end was cut by 8 bases, the J end by 3 bases, with 14 bases between. Per the germline V gene, CDR1 is ENHRY and CDR2 is SYGVKD. CDR3 protein: CAIGPTGINQPQHF. DNA of the CDR3: TGTGCCATCGGTCCGACGGGAATCAATCAGCCCCAGCATTTT.

The chain couples TRBV30 to TRBJ2-3; the match to TRBD1 covers 11 bases. This CDR3 is 13 amino acids long. Germline loops: CDR1 GTSNPN, CDR2 SVGIG (reference sequence). The ends lost 4 bases at V and 7 bases at J; junction bases unmatched: 4. This CDR3 reads CAWKDRGQNTQYF. CDR3 sequence (DNA): TGTGCCTGGAAGGACAGGGGGCAAAATACGCAGTATTTT.

This chain uses TRBV4-2 with TRBJ2-1, with D uncertain. Germline V gives CDR1 LGHNA, CDR2 YNFKEQ. V lost 2 bases and J 1 base, leaving 6 bases between the germline ends. This CDR3 is built from 14 residues. The CDR3 spells CASSQRWSYNEQFF. DNA for the CDR3: TGTGCCAGCAGCCAACGGTGGTCCTACAATGAGCAGTTCTTC.

This chain connects TRBV29-1 to TRBJ1-5; maybe TRBD1 (6 bases). Looked up from germline, CDR1 is SQVTM and CDR2 is ANQGSEA. Trimming shortened V by 3 bases and J by 4 bases, and 10 bases separated the two germline ends. The CDR3 has 13 residues. Written as DNA, the CDR3 is TGCAGCGTTGACCAGGGGCCGAATCAGCCCCAGCATTTT. It is translated as CSVDQGPNQPQHF.

The V call is TRBV11-2, the J call TRBJ1-2, with 9 bases fitting TRBD1. V lost 5 bases, J lost 8 bases, and 6 bases stayed unmatched. This CDR3 has 13 residues. CDR1 SGHAT and CDR2 FQNNGV come from the germline V gene. As DNA, the CDR3 is TGTGCCAGCAGCCGGGGGACAGGGACAGGCTACACCTTC. Its translation: CASSRGTGTGYTF. Drawing the rest from reference TRBV11-2 and TRBJ1-2, the complete variable domain is EAGVAQSPRYKIIEKRQSVAFWCNPISGHATLYWYQQILGQGPKLLIQFQNNGVVDDSQLPKDRFSAERLKGVDSTLKIQPAKLEDSAVYLCASSRGTGTGYTFGSGTRLTVV.